These T cell receptor beta chains were read from a single sample in a study of T-cell memory formation after mild COVID-19. TCRdb re-derived calls from the 5' RACE reads in MiXCR, one entry per CDR3 protein. The repertoire holds about 560,000 distinct CDR3 sequences, with roughly 21% as singletons. Material for sequencing was PBMCs or a T cell subset sorted from them (not recorded which). These receptors came from an adult woman who had mild COVID-19 (a few samples of this study predate the infection). Cell type and time point are not known. CDR3s include the opening cysteine and the closing phenylalanine or tryptophan. The order of the fields is V gene, D gene, clone size, J gene, CDR3 protein, CDR3 DNA. The D gene is left open where the match is weak. Clone size is stated in some rows and not others, as once, few, many or a class when expanded.

V gene: TRBV11-2
D gene: TRBD2
clone size: few
J gene: TRBJ2-2
CDR3 protein: CASSSPGGLANTGELFF
CDR3 DNA: TGTGCCAGCAGCTCCCCGGGGGGGCTAGCCAACACCGGGGAGCTGTTTTTT

V gene: TRBV7-7
D gene: NA
clone size: few
J gene: TRBJ2-5
CDR3 protein: CASSLGGGQSETQYF
CDR3 DNA: TGTGCCAGCAGCTTAGGTGGGGGGCAGAGTGAGACCCAGTACTTC

V gene: TRBV11-2
D gene: NA
clone size: NA
J gene: TRBJ1-6
CDR3 protein: CASSSPKGNSPLHF
CDR3 DNA: TGTGCCAGCAGCTCCCCTAAGGGAAATTCACCCCTCCACTTT

V gene: TRBV7-3
D gene: NA
clone size: few
J gene: TRBJ2-3
CDR3 protein: CASSLNPGTDTQYF
CDR3 DNA: TGTGCCAGCAGCTTAAACCCAGGCACAGATACGCAGTATTTT

V gene: TRBV5-1
D gene: TRBD2
clone size: NA
J gene: TRBJ2-3
CDR3 protein: CASSLASSGGQRDAQYF
CDR3 DNA: TGCGCCAGCAGCTTGGCATCTAGCGGGGGCCAGAGGGACGCGCAGTATTTT

V gene: TRBV29-1
D gene: TRBD1
clone size: few
J gene: TRBJ1-1
CDR3 protein: CSVVPQGGTEAFF
CDR3 DNA: TGCAGCGTTGTCCCTCAGGGGGGCACTGAAGCTTTCTTT

V gene: TRBV2
D gene: NA
clone size: NA
J gene: TRBJ2-2
CDR3 protein: CASSERAGLTGELFF
CDR3 DNA: TGTGCCAGCAGTGAAAGGGCAGGGCTCACCGGGGAGCTGTTTTTT

V gene: TRBV12-3/TRBV12-4
D gene: TRBD1
clone size: NA
J gene: TRBJ1-2
CDR3 protein: CASSRGQGTGGYTF
CDR3 DNA: TGTGCCAGCAGCCGCGGACAGGGAACGGGCGGCTACACCTTC

V gene: TRBV11-2
D gene: TRBD2
clone size: few
J gene: TRBJ2-7
CDR3 protein: CASSLVGGGTSGLEQYF
CDR3 DNA: TGTGCCAGCAGCTTAGTCGGTGGCGGGACTAGCGGGCTCGAGCAGTACTTC

V gene: TRBV5-4
D gene: NA
clone size: NA
J gene: TRBJ2-7
CDR3 protein: CASSLEGLASYEQYF
CDR3 DNA: TGTGCCAGCAGCTTGGAGGGGTTAGCGTCCTACGAGCAGTACTTC

V gene: TRBV12-3/TRBV12-4
D gene: NA
clone size: many
J gene: TRBJ2-5
CDR3 protein: CASSLGASPETQYF
CDR3 DNA: TGTGCCAGCAGTTTGGGAGCGAGCCCAGAGACCCAGTACTTC

V gene: TRBV7-9
D gene: NA
clone size: few
J gene: TRBJ2-5
CDR3 protein: CASSLAGKEETQYF
CDR3 DNA: TGTGCCAGCAGCTTAGCAGGGAAGGAAGAGACCCAGTACTTC

V gene: TRBV20-1
D gene: NA
clone size: few
J gene: TRBJ1-1
CDR3 protein: CSARDVGEPVGTEAFF
CDR3 DNA: TGCAGTGCTAGAGATGTGGGTGAGCCAGTGGGCACTGAAGCTTTCTTT

V gene: TRBV30
D gene: TRBD1
clone size: NA
J gene: TRBJ2-3
CDR3 protein: CAWSGQGSRADTQYF
CDR3 DNA: TGTGCCTGGAGTGGACAGGGGTCTCGGGCAGATACGCAGTATTTT

V gene: TRBV5-1
D gene: TRBD1
clone size: NA
J gene: TRBJ2-7
CDR3 protein: CASSLVPSGQFTYEQYF
CDR3 DNA: TGCGCCAGCAGCTTGGTTCCCTCGGGACAGTTTACCTACGAGCAGTACTTC

V gene: TRBV7-2
D gene: TRBD1
clone size: NA
J gene: TRBJ2-1
CDR3 protein: CASSLIGQGADEQFF
CDR3 DNA: TGTGCCAGCAGCTTAATCGGACAGGGGGCTGATGAGCAGTTCTTC

V gene: TRBV4-1
D gene: NA
clone size: few
J gene: TRBJ2-1
CDR3 protein: CASSLHLHSDNEQFF
CDR3 DNA: TGCGCCAGCAGCCTACATTTGCACTCTGACAATGAGCAGTTCTTC

V gene: TRBV20-1
D gene: TRBD2
clone size: NA
J gene: TRBJ2-7
CDR3 protein: CSAITSGSYSYEQYF
CDR3 DNA: TGCAGTGCTATCACTAGCGGCAGTTACTCCTACGAGCAGTACTTC

V gene: TRBV6-6
D gene: TRBD2
clone size: many
J gene: TRBJ2-3
CDR3 protein: CASSLSGLAGPSDTQYF
CDR3 DNA: TGTGCCAGCAGTCTTTCGGGACTAGCGGGACCCTCGGATACGCAGTATTTT